Presented here are 12 T cell receptor beta chains from one specimen sequenced in a study of cytomegalovirus exposure and HLA in healthy donors (TCRdb year 2017). Library prep was done by the immunoSEQ multiplex PCR assay. A mixture of 60 forward primers for TCR Vbeta segments and 13 reverse primers for TCR Jbeta segments was used in the multiplex PCR. What TCRdb holds here is the immuneACCESS table cut down to in-frame rearrangements. Part of the clones is not present; checked against another copy, under half of the missing clones reflect an unresolved V gene, and the others are unexplained. This sample has roughly 160,000 clones in its table, and roughly 80% of those were observed once. Of the sample, about a tenth falls within the top ten clones. Material: PBMCs. Every receptor here comes from a man aged 18-30 years in good health and CMV-seropositive.

The gene calls are TRBV10-2 and TRBJ2-3; 8 bases are a match to TRBD1. V trimming: 7 bases; J trimming: 4 bases; junction bases outside the gene matches: 7. Germline loops: CDR1 WSHSY, CDR2 SAAADI. There are 14 residues in the CDR3. The CDR3 reads CASTEDRAADTQYF. The CDR3 DNA reads as TGCGCCAGCACCGAGGACAGGGCGGCAGATACGCAGTATTTT.

The J gene is TRBJ2-1, the V gene TRBV7-2, with D uncertain. CDR1 is SGHTA and CDR2 is FQGNSA in the germline V gene. The CDR3 is 15 residues long. The V and J ends lost 3 bases and 8 bases respectively, with 17 bases between them. The CDR3 DNA follows: TGTGCCAGCAGCTTCTTCAGCGCGCCGTTGGATGAGCAGTTCTTC. Protein product: CASSFFSAPLDEQFF.

V usage is TRBV6-5 and J usage is TRBJ2-7; 7 bases map to TRBD2. The CDR3 extends over 15 amino acids. The trim removed 5 bases at V and 0 bases at J, leaving 7 bases unmatched. CDR1 is MNHEY and CDR2 is SVGAGI in the germline V gene. CDR3 region: CASSPKRGYSYEQYF. Here the CDR3 DNA reads TGTGCCAGCAGTCCAAAGCGGGGATACTCCTACGAGCAGTACTTC.

This clone was found a few times. The chain combines TRBV27 with TRBJ2-7; 9 positions match TRBD1. Germline-derived CDR1 and CDR2 are MNHEY and SMNVEV (reference sequence). The CDR3 contains 15 residues. With V trimmed by 3 bases and J by 2 bases, 5 bases remained unmatched. The CDR3 coding sequence is TGTGCCAGCAGTTTTGGACAGGGGCGGACCTACGAGCAGTACTTC. As protein: CASSFGQGRTYEQYF.

This chain joins TRBV21-1 and TRBJ1-5; TRBD1 is taken as the D call from the table, unchecked against the DNA. TRBV21-1 is reported as a pseudogene. This CDR3 has 16 residues. CDR3 region: CASSTRDREAHQPQHF. In DNA, the CDR3 is TGTGCCAGCAGCACCCGGGACAGGGAAGCCCATCAGCCCCAGCATTTT.

This sequence joins TRBV19 and TRBJ2-5, with 9 bases matching TRBD2. This CDR3 contains 15 residues. Germline V lookup: CDR1 LNHDA, CDR2 SQIVND (reference sequence). The V gene end was trimmed by 5 bases and the J gene end by 5 bases; junction bases not matched to a gene: 9. Here the CDR3 reads CASSVIAGEKETQYF. The CDR3 bases are TGTGCCAGTAGTGTCATAGCGGGAGAGAAGGAGACCCAGTACTTC.

The V and J genes are TRBV5-1 and TRBJ2-7, with TRBD2 matching over 8 bases. CDR1 and CDR2 (germline): SGHRS, YFSETQ. The CDR3 sequence is 15 residues long. V lost 6 bases to trimming and J lost 5 bases; unmatched junction nucleotides: 13. The CDR3 DNA reads TGCGCCAGCACCCGAAGCGGGGGAGAAGGGAACGAGCAGTACTTC. Its translation: CASTRSGGEGNEQYF.

V usage is TRBV18 and J usage is TRBJ1-2, with D perhaps TRBD1 (5 bases). V lost 1 base to trimming and J lost 2 bases, with 11 bases between them. The germline gives CDR1 KGHSH, CDR2 LQKENI. The length of the CDR3 is 15 residues. The CDR3 spells CASSPQIAGNYGYTF. CDR3 DNA: TGTGCCAGCTCACCACAAATTGCAGGGAACTATGGCTACACCTTC.

The V and J genes are TRBV20-1 and TRBJ2-1; D unclear. The CDR3 spans 11 residues. Germline V lookup: CDR1 DFQATT, CDR2 SNEGSKA (reference sequence). Deletions cut 4 bases from V and 4 bases from J, with 5 bases between. The CDR3 nucleotides read TGCAGTGCTACTAGTTACAATGAGCAGTTCTTC. Its protein product is CSATSYNEQFF.

The chain joins TRBV11-1 to TRBJ2-1; TRBD1 matches 10 bases. The CDR3 contains 16 residues. J lost 2 bases, V lost 2 bases, and 3 bases had no gene match. Germline V gene data show CDR1 as SGHAT and CDR2 as FQDESV (reference sequence). CDR3 region: CASSLMTGGAYNEQFF. The CDR3 region has the DNA TGTGCCAGCAGCTTAATGACAGGGGGCGCCTACAATGAGCAGTTCTTC. Full variable domain (rest looked up from reference TRBV11-1 and TRBJ2-1): EAEVAQSPRYKITEKSQAVAFWCDPISGHATLYWYRQILGQGPELLVQFQDESVVDDSQLPKDRFSAERLKGVDSTLKIQPAELGDSAMYLCASSLMTGGAYNEQFFGPGTRLTVL.

The chain joins TRBV7-2 to TRBJ2-4; 7 nucleotides align to TRBD1. Germline V gives CDR1 SGHTA, CDR2 FQGNSA. This CDR3 is 14 amino acids long. V lost 5 bases and J lost 9; bases outside the gene matches: 10. The CDR3 nucleotides read TGTGCCAGCAGCCCCAGACAGGGTTTGGTCATTCAGTACTTC. Its protein is CASSPRQGLVIQYF. Together with reference TRBV7-2 and TRBJ2-4, the CDR3 gives the full variable domain: GAGVSQSPSNKVTEKGKDVELRCDPISGHTALYWYRQSLGQGLEFLIYFQGNSAPDKSGLPSDRFSAERTGGSVSTLTIQRTQQEDSAVYLCASSPRQGLVIQYFGAGTRLSVL.

A note on this clone: A junction boundary mismatches the germline segment, possibly from a read error. V is TRBV5-6 and J is TRBJ2-6, with D maybe TRBD1 (5 bases). In germline, CDR1 is SGHDT, CDR2 YYEEEE. The CDR3 runs 19 residues. CDR3 nucleotides: TGTGCCAGCAGCTTGATTGGTTTCGACAGCCTCTCTGGGGCCAACGGCCTGACTTTC. Residues: CASSLIGFDSLSGANGLTF.